This T cell receptor beta chain was obtained from a study of T cell responses to AZD1222 COVID-19 vaccine. To note about this clone: What it binds is not known.

Trimming took 1 base from V and 6 from J; bases not matched to a gene: 11. Germline CDR1 MNHEY, CDR2 SMNVEV (reference sequence). The CDR3 runs to 17 residues. Clones were read by immunoSEQ multiplex PCR, and TCRdb kept only the in-frame ones, dropping some. The table has some 200,000 clones, around nine tenths seen once. Study findings and constraints: The study found Spike-specific TCR breadth and depth rose after two AZD1222 doses. Reportedly, close to half of spike-specific TCRs are directed against unmutated variant regions. With dominance at 160-218 and 743-854, vaccine-associated CD4 TCRs spanned spike. Mostly white British, mostly female donors; authors suggested clonal diversity may be underestimated.

The input for sequencing was peripheral blood, taken 28 days after the second dose of the MenACWY control vaccine. The clonotype comes from an adult who received the MenACWY meningococcal vaccine as a control. The gene calls are TRBV27 and TRBJ2-1, with 8 bases lining up with TRBD2. DNA of the CDR3: TGTGCCAGCAGTTTATTCGGTCCAGCGGGAGCCGGCAATGAGCAGTTCTTC. Protein sequence: CASSLFGPAGAGNEQFF.